This T cell receptor beta chain derives from a study of blood T cell repertoires in COVID-19. Background on the study: T cells, B-cell-depleted T cells, or PBMCs provided the cDNA or gDNA that served as material.

Study processing details: Amplification of reference gene primers was used by the study to estimate nucleated cell counts. Assay: immunoSEQ multiplex PCR; the TCRdb copy retains only in-frame clones and omits some. The V and J calls and clone size were taken over from that table, and D and trimming were inferred from the DNA. The sample has approximately 390,000 clones, around 87% seen once. Germline V lookup: CDR1 MNHNY, CDR2 SVGAGI (reference sequence). V was clipped by 8 bases and J by 6 bases, with 11 bases between them. The CDR3 runs to 12 residues. Followed over time, Seattle patients had been enrolled while infection was active.

The genes are TRBV6-6 and TRBJ1-3; D remains unclear. The sequencing input was peripheral blood. The sequence was obtained from a woman aged 55-69 years with COVID-19, enrolled during active disease. CDR3 loop: CASSPGANTIYF. The CDR3 DNA follows: TGTGCCAGCTCGCCGGGAGCAAACACCATATATTTT.